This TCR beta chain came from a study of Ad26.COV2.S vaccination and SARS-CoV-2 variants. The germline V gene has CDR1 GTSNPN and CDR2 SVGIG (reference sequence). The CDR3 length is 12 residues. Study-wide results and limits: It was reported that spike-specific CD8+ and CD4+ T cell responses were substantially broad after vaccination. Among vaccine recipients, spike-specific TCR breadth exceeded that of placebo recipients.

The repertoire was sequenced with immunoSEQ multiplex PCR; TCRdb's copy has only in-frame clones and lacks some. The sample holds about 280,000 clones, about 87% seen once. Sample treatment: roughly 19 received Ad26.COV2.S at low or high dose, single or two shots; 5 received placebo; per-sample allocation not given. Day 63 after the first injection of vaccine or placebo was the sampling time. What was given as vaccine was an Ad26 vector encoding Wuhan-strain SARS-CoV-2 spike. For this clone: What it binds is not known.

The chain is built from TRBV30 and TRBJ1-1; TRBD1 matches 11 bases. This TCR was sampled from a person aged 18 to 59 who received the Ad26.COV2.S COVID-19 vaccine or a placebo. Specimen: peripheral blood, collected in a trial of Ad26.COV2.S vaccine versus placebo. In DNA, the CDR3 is TGTGCTATGGACAGGGGGCTTACTGAAGCTTTCTTT. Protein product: CAMDRGLTEAFF. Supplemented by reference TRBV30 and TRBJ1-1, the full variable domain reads SQTIHQWPATLVQPVGSPLSLECTVEGTSNPNLYWYRQAAGRGLQLLFYSVGIGQISSEVPQNLSASRPQDRQFILSSKKLLLSDSGFYLCAMDRGLTEAFFGQGTRLTVV.